This is a list of T cell receptor beta chains from one sample in a study of blood T cells in healthy people across ages. Each CDR3 protein is one row after TCRdb ran MiXCR on the 5' RACE reads. In the table there are roughly 2 million distinct CDR3 sequences, less than 50% of which are singletons. The source material was blood. The receptors shown here come from a woman aged 40 to 50 in good health. CDR3s include the opening cysteine and the closing phenylalanine or tryptophan. The D gene is left open where the match is weak. Part of the rows lack a size; the others show once, few, many or a class for expanded clones.

v_gene: TRBV13; abundance: .; d_gene: TRBD1; j_gene: TRBJ2-5; CDR3aa: CASSPQGVYNEQYF; CDR3nt: TGTGCCAGCAGCCCACAGGGGGTCTACAATGAGCAGTACTTC
v_gene: TRBV7-2; abundance: .; d_gene: TRBD1; j_gene: TRBJ1-2; CDR3aa: CASSFGGGGGPYGYTF; CDR3nt: TGTGCCAGCAGTTTTGGGGGGGGAGGGGGCCCCTATGGCTACACCTTC
v_gene: TRBV7-8; abundance: .; d_gene: .; j_gene: TRBJ2-1; CDR3aa: CASSLTPNEQFF; CDR3nt: TGTGCCAGCAGCTTAACCCCGAATGAGCAGTTCTTC
v_gene: TRBV20-1; abundance: many; d_gene: .; j_gene: TRBJ2-7; CDR3aa: CSARDGGYEQYF; CDR3nt: TGCAGTGCTAGAGATGGTGGCTACGAGCAGTACTTC
v_gene: TRBV29-1; abundance: many; d_gene: .; j_gene: TRBJ2-1; CDR3aa: CSVEGGLYNEQFF; CDR3nt: TGCAGCGTTGAGGGGGGCCTCTACAATGAGCAGTTCTTC
v_gene: TRBV4-3; abundance: .; d_gene: .; j_gene: TRBJ2-1; CDR3aa: CASSPEAGPYNEQFF; CDR3nt: TGCGCCAGCAGCCCAGAGGCCGGCCCTTACAATGAGCAGTTCTTC
v_gene: TRBV2; abundance: .; d_gene: TRBD1; j_gene: TRBJ2-1; CDR3aa: CARSKPGGPYNEQFF; CDR3nt: TGTGCCAGATCAAAGCCAGGGGGCCCTTACAATGAGCAGTTCTTC
v_gene: TRBV28; abundance: .; d_gene: .; j_gene: TRBJ2-5; CDR3aa: CASSPSRIQKETQYF; CDR3nt: TGTGCCAGCAGTCCCTCGCGTATACAGAAAGAGACCCAGTACTTC
v_gene: TRBV5-1; abundance: .; d_gene: TRBD1; j_gene: TRBJ1-2; CDR3aa: CASSYDRGSGYTF; CDR3nt: TGCGCCAGCAGCTACGACAGGGGAAGTGGCTACACCTTC
v_gene: TRBV6-2/TRBV6-3; abundance: .; d_gene: TRBD2; j_gene: TRBJ2-3; CDR3aa: CASRPGGMLATDTQYF; CDR3nt: TGTGCCAGCAGACCCGGGGGGATGCTAGCAACAGATACGCAGTATTTT
v_gene: TRBV24-1; abundance: .; d_gene: TRBD2; j_gene: TRBJ2-1; CDR3aa: CATSDTLAEENYNEQFF; CDR3nt: TGTGCCACCAGTGATACACTAGCGGAGGAGAACTACAATGAGCAGTTCTTC
v_gene: TRBV6-1; abundance: few; d_gene: .; j_gene: TRBJ1-2; CDR3aa: CASRPNRFSNYGYTF; CDR3nt: TGTGCCAGCAGGCCTAACAGGTTCTCTAACTATGGCTACACCTTC
v_gene: TRBV27; abundance: few; d_gene: TRBD2; j_gene: TRBJ2-1; CDR3aa: CASSGRLARSSYNEQFF; CDR3nt: TGTGCCAGCAGTGGCAGACTAGCGAGGAGCTCCTACAATGAGCAGTTCTTC
v_gene: TRBV12-3/TRBV12-4; abundance: once; d_gene: .; j_gene: TRBJ1-1; CDR3aa: CASSRWGSTEAFF; CDR3nt: TGTGCCAGCAGTCGATGGGGGTCCACTGAAGCTTTCTTT
v_gene: TRBV11-2; abundance: .; d_gene: TRBD2; j_gene: TRBJ2-1; CDR3aa: CASRIAGGEQFF; CDR3nt: TGTGCCAGCAGGATAGCGGGTGGTGAGCAGTTCTTC
v_gene: TRBV11-2; abundance: few; d_gene: TRBD2; j_gene: TRBJ2-3; CDR3aa: CASSLDPPAGGSLDTQYF; CDR3nt: TGTGCCAGCAGCTTAGATCCCCCTGCGGGGGGGAGTCTGGATACGCAGTATTTT
v_gene: TRBV20-1; abundance: .; d_gene: TRBD2; j_gene: TRBJ2-3; CDR3aa: CSARGFLAGGTDTQYF; CDR3nt: TGCAGTGCTAGAGGATTTCTAGCGGGGGGCACAGATACGCAGTATTTT
v_gene: TRBV9; abundance: .; d_gene: .; j_gene: TRBJ2-4; CDR3aa: CASSVAGGRGNIQYF; CDR3nt: TGTGCCAGCAGCGTAGCCGGGGGGCGGGGAAACATTCAGTACTTC
v_gene: TRBV7-2; abundance: .; d_gene: TRBD2; j_gene: TRBJ2-1; CDR3aa: CASSLASGGRRFF; CDR3nt: TGTGCCAGCAGCTTGGCTAGCGGGGGCAGGCGGTTCTTC
v_gene: TRBV2; abundance: .; d_gene: .; j_gene: TRBJ2-5; CDR3aa: CASRIEDLGVRETQYF; CDR3nt: TGTGCCAGCAGGATTGAGGATTTGGGGGTACGGGAGACCCAGTACTTC
v_gene: TRBV27; abundance: .; d_gene: TRBD2; j_gene: TRBJ2-3; CDR3aa: CASSLSSGGAHTQYF; CDR3nt: TGTGCCAGCAGTTTATCCAGCGGGGGGGCACATACGCAGTATTTT
v_gene: TRBV2; abundance: .; d_gene: .; j_gene: TRBJ2-3; CDR3aa: CRCASGAALFALTDTQYF; CDR3nt: TGCAGGTGTGCCAGTGGAGCGGCGCTTTTCGCCCTCACAGATACGCAGTATTTT
v_gene: TRBV7-2; abundance: few; d_gene: .; j_gene: TRBJ2-3; CDR3aa: CASSLEGRGGTDTQYF; CDR3nt: TGTGCCAGCAGCTTAGAGGGGCGAGGGGGCACAGATACGCAGTATTTT
v_gene: TRBV5-6; abundance: .; d_gene: .; j_gene: TRBJ2-7; CDR3aa: CASSSTQGRSYEQYF; CDR3nt: TGTGCCAGCAGCTCCACACAGGGTCGTAGCTACGAGCAGTACTTC
v_gene: TRBV6-6; abundance: .; d_gene: TRBD2; j_gene: TRBJ2-5; CDR3aa: CASSYTPSGGQSQYF; CDR3nt: TGTGCCAGCAGTTACACCCCTAGCGGGGGGCAGTCCCAGTACTTC
v_gene: TRBV5-6; abundance: .; d_gene: TRBD1; j_gene: TRBJ2-7; CDR3aa: CASSSIGRQGAPYEQYF; CDR3nt: TGTGCCAGCAGCTCGATCGGAAGACAGGGGGCGCCTTACGAGCAGTACTTC
v_gene: TRBV3-1; abundance: .; d_gene: .; j_gene: TRBJ2-7; CDR3aa: CASPDQAGSSYEQYF; CDR3nt: TGTGCCAGCCCCGACCAGGCGGGGAGCTCCTACGAGCAGTACTTC
v_gene: TRBV4-2; abundance: few; d_gene: TRBD2; j_gene: TRBJ2-7; CDR3aa: CASSRRLAGGYNEQYF; CDR3nt: TGTGCCAGTAGCCGCCGGCTAGCGGGGGGCTACAATGAGCAGTACTTC
v_gene: TRBV20-1; abundance: few; d_gene: .; j_gene: TRBJ2-3; CDR3aa: CSASVRAPTDTQYF; CDR3nt: TGCAGTGCTAGCGTCCGGGCGCCCACAGATACGCAGTATTTT
v_gene: TRBV9; abundance: .; d_gene: .; j_gene: TRBJ2-7; CDR3aa: CASSVVFGPPREQYF; CDR3nt: TGTGCCAGCAGCGTAGTTTTTGGCCCACCGCGGGAGCAGTACTTC
v_gene: TRBV10-3; abundance: .; d_gene: .; j_gene: TRBJ2-3; CDR3aa: CAISERGAPADTQYF; CDR3nt: TGTGCCATCAGTGAGCGGGGGGCCCCCGCTGATACGCAGTATTTT
v_gene: TRBV7-2; abundance: .; d_gene: .; j_gene: TRBJ1-5; CDR3aa: CASRTDSYSNQPQHF; CDR3nt: TGTGCCAGCAGAACGGACAGCTATAGCAATCAGCCCCAGCATTTT
v_gene: TRBV6-5; abundance: .; d_gene: .; j_gene: TRBJ2-7; CDR3aa: CASSYSFSSRDNEQYF; CDR3nt: TGTGCCAGCAGTTACTCTTTCAGCTCTCGCGACAACGAGCAGTACTTC
v_gene: TRBV6-6; abundance: .; d_gene: .; j_gene: TRBJ1-5; CDR3aa: CASASVSNQPQHF; CDR3nt: TGTGCCAGCGCCTCGGTTAGCAATCAGCCCCAGCATTTT
v_gene: TRBV7-2; abundance: .; d_gene: TRBD1; j_gene: TRBJ2-5; CDR3aa: CASRDSGQAQETQYF; CDR3nt: TGTGCCAGCAGGGACTCGGGACAGGCCCAAGAGACCCAGTACTTC
v_gene: TRBV29-1; abundance: .; d_gene: .; j_gene: TRBJ1-1; CDR3aa: CSVVVGFVTEAFF; CDR3nt: TGCAGCGTTGTGGTAGGGTTTGTCACTGAAGCTTTCTTT
v_gene: TRBV12-3/TRBV12-4; abundance: .; d_gene: TRBD1; j_gene: TRBJ1-2; CDR3aa: CASSFWDSAYGYTF; CDR3nt: TGTGCCAGCAGTTTCTGGGACAGTGCCTATGGCTACACCTTC
v_gene: TRBV20-1; abundance: few; d_gene: TRBD1; j_gene: TRBJ1-4; CDR3aa: CSARDREVYEKLFF; CDR3nt: TGCAGTGCAAGAGACAGGGAGGTCTATGAAAAACTGTTTTTT
v_gene: TRBV4-3; abundance: few; d_gene: .; j_gene: TRBJ1-2; CDR3aa: CASSQEERDNYGYTF; CDR3nt: TGCGCCAGCAGCCAAGAGGAGAGGGATAACTATGGCTACACCTTC
v_gene: TRBV20-1; abundance: .; d_gene: .; j_gene: TRBJ2-6; CDR3aa: CSAQTGYSGANVLTF; CDR3nt: TGCAGTGCCCAGACAGGTTACTCTGGGGCCAACGTCCTGACTTTC
v_gene: TRBV20-1; abundance: many; d_gene: TRBD2; j_gene: TRBJ2-4; CDR3aa: CSARGLAVGEQYF; CDR3nt: TGCAGTGCTAGGGGACTAGCGGTCGGGGAGCAGTACTTC
v_gene: TRBV5-5; abundance: .; d_gene: .; j_gene: TRBJ2-2; CDR3aa: CASEERTGELFF; CDR3nt: TGTGCCAGTGAGGAGCGGACCGGGGAGCTGTTTTTT
v_gene: TRBV7-7; abundance: .; d_gene: .; j_gene: TRBJ2-6; CDR3aa: CAGSLGTAGANVLTF; CDR3nt: TGTGCTGGCAGCTTAGGGACGGCTGGGGCCAACGTCCTGACTTTC
v_gene: TRBV2; abundance: few; d_gene: .; j_gene: TRBJ2-7; CDR3aa: CASTKWVSYEQYF; CDR3nt: TGTGCCAGCACAAAATGGGTATCCTACGAGCAGTACTTC